This entry describes one T cell receptor beta chain. Its antigen remains undetermined. Base qualities were left out, and no much larger clone turns up one base away. The data are from a study of CD8 T cells in ankylosing spondylitis (dated by TCRdb to about 2017). With respect to the entire study: The study profiled T cell receptor beta repertoires in healthy donors and ankylosing spondylitis patients to find disease-linked TCR variants. The whole study cohort included some 100 healthy donors and 25 ankylosing spondylitis patients. Peripheral blood samples were taken, and synovial fluid was additionally collected from ankylosing spondylitis patients.

What the research found in general, with its limitations: Blood from ankylosing spondylitis patients appeared to be characterized by a TCR beta motif made up of several highly homologous amino acid variants. Some motif variants had previously been reported in the synovial fluid and blood of reactive arthritis patients, which suggests shared mechanisms of disease initiation. A CD8+ phenotype was shown by the disease-linked clones, which were found at relatively low frequencies in peripheral blood. The disease-linked clones were reported as significantly enriched in matched synovial fluid samples from ankylosing spondylitis patients.

The germline V gene (reference sequence) provides CDR1 DFQATT and CDR2 SNEGSKA. After removal of 7 bases from V and 7 bases from J, the junction retains 11 bases not matched to a gene. Its CDR3 holds 14 amino acids, cysteine through phenylalanine. Only the CDR3 portion is preserved as DNA: 42 bases, with reading frame beginning at the first base. TCRdb shows the sequencer as Illumina HiSeq 2500. TCR beta libraries were prepared by quantitative 5'-RACE with molecular barcodes. As for the original processing: A new computational method, built on a probabilistic model of VDJ rearrangement, was used to identify disease-linked TCR variants. The public reads were reprocessed in TCRdb via fastp at Q25 and MiXCR, keeping in-frame beta chains. For every CDR3 protein sequence, its rows merge into one entry that carries the most common genes and DNA. The V and J calls and clone size are TCRdb's, not the authors'. Counted in this sample were roughly 130,000 distinct CDR3 sequences; approximately 13% of them appeared once. 3% of the sample is in the top ten clones.

The sample was blood, either unsorted or a sorted T cell fraction (not recorded which). The V gene is TRBV20-1 and the J gene is TRBJ2-1; the central 9 bases match TRBD1. This sequence originates from a female donor with ankylosing spondylitis or in good health (not recorded which). The nucleotides are TGCAGTGTCTCACCGGGACAGGGCTGGAATGAGCAGTTCTTC. Its protein product is CSVSPGQGWNEQFF.